The 21 T cell receptor beta chains below come from one sample, sequenced in a study of T cell repertoires in cytomegalovirus infection. TCRdb passed the reads through MiXCR, listing each CDR3 protein once. The sample includes approximately 750,000 distinct CDR3 sequences, approximately 34% of them seen just once. Source material: PBMCs. These receptors were collected from a human donor in good health (CMV status not recorded). Some clones in this sample may be carry-over from other donors' samples.

This clonotype was counted only a few times. The genes are TRBV28 and TRBJ2-5, with 8 bases matching TRBD2. V shed 5 bases, J shed 5 bases, and the junction held 19 bases outside the gene matches. CDR1 and CDR2 (germline): MDHEN, SYDVKM. The CDR3 totals 18 residues. CDR3 residues: CASSLLTTSGSTGETQYF. In DNA form, the CDR3 reads TGTGCCAGCAGTCTTCTAACAACGAGCGGGAGCACCGGGGAGACCCAGTACTTC.

The chain combines TRBV20-1 with TRBJ1-4, with TRBD1 matching over 8 bases. This CDR3 is built from 13 residues. CDR1 DFQATT and CDR2 SNEGSKA come from the germline V gene (reference sequence). In nucleotides, the CDR3 is TGCAGCGGGGTCGGACAGGGATATGAAAAACTGTTTTTT. It specifies CSGVGQGYEKLFF.

The chain carries TRBV7-8 and TRBJ2-5, with unresolved D. Looked up from germline, CDR1 is SGHVS and CDR2 is FQNEAQ. Trimming left V 5 bases short and J 1 base short, with 17 bases between. The CDR3 spans 16 residues. The DNA of the CDR3 is TGTGCCAGCAGCACTTCCAGGCGACTCCTCCAAGAGACCCAGTACTTC. The encoded protein is CASSTSRRLLQETQYF.

Points on this clonotype: An end of the junction does not agree with germline; a read error may underlie this. This chain uses TRBV24-1 with TRBJ2-2; 13 bases line up with TRBD2. The CDR3 is 21 residues long. Germline V gene data show CDR1 as KGHDR and CDR2 as SFDVKD. The CDR3 here is CAPSDTAGTSGTTTNTGELFF. In DNA, the CDR3 is TGTGCCCCCAGTGACACCGCCGGGACTAGCGGGACCACTACGAACACCGGGGAGCTGTTTTTT.

This clonotype was observed many times. The chain uses TRBV7-9 and TRBJ2-1; the match to TRBD2 covers 12 bases. The V and J ends lost 10 bases and 7 bases, in that order; junction bases with no gene match: 2. CDR1 and CDR2 from the germline V gene are SEHNR and FQNEAQ (reference sequence). The CDR3 length is 12 residues. CDR3 protein: CATTSGGNEQFF. For the CDR3, the DNA is TGTGCCACCACTAGCGGGGGGAATGAGCAGTTCTTC.

This clonotype was seen more than once but under ten times. V usage is TRBV6-6 and J usage is TRBJ2-7; either TRBD1 or TRBD2 may supply D (5 bases each). V dropped 9 bases and J dropped 5 bases, with 14 bases sitting between them. Germline lookup yields CDR1 MNHNY and CDR2 SVGAGI (reference sequence). The CDR3 loop spans 12 amino acids. The DNA of the CDR3 is TGTGCCAGTCTGGTTTTGGGGGACGAGCAGTACTTC. Amino acids: CASLVLGDEQYF.

The chain joins TRBV20-1 to TRBJ1-1, with D uncertain. Germline CDR1 and CDR2: DFQATT and SNEGSKA (reference sequence). V lost 3 bases to trimming and J lost 5 bases, with 10 bases between them. The CDR3 is 12 residues long. The DNA of the CDR3 is TGCAGTGCTAGGATCCCTTGGACTGAAGCTTTCTTT. Its protein is CSARIPWTEAFF.

This clonotype was picked up a small number of times. V gene TRBV19 combines with J gene TRBJ1-1; D is undetermined. Germline V gene data show CDR1 as LNHDA and CDR2 as SQIVND (reference sequence). The CDR3 is made up of 15 amino acids. Trimming took 8 bases from V and 3 from J, leaving 19 bases between them. CDR3 bases: TGTGCCAGTCGAGATGTGTACCTTAGAGACACTGAAGCTTTCTTT. Its protein product is CASRDVYLRDTEAFF.

In this sample, this clonotype turned up many times. This chain uses TRBV7-8 with TRBJ2-2; no firm D call. V lost 5 bases and J lost 5, with 12 bases in between. The CDR3 covers 14 residues. CDR1 SGHVS and CDR2 FQNEAQ come from the germline V gene. For the CDR3, the DNA is TGTGCCAGCAGCCGTAAAACTGGAACCGGGGAGCTGTTTTTT. It yields the protein CASSRKTGTGELFF. The full variable domain, rest sourced from reference TRBV7-8 and TRBJ2-2, is GAGVSQSPRYKVAKRGQDVALRCDPISGHVSLFWYQQALGQGPEFLTYFQNEAQLDKSGLPSDRFFAERPEGSVSTLKIQRTQQEDSAVYLCASSRKTGTGELFFGEGSRLTVL.

This clonotype came up a few times. The CDR3 reads CASSWEFGSSYEQYF. CDR3 bases: TGTGCCAGCAGCTGGGAGTTTGGAAGCTCCTACGAGCAGTACTTC. V gene TRBV11-2 combines with J gene TRBJ2-7, with a possible D match to TRBD2 (5 bases). This CDR3 comprises 15 residues. Trimming took off 4 bases at V and 0 bases at J, with 13 bases between the two ends. Germline V gene lookup returns CDR1 SGHAT and CDR2 FQNNGV.

The chain recombines TRBV29-1 with TRBJ1-4; possible D gene TRBD1, 5 bases. The CDR3 has 11 residues. CDR1 is SQVTM, CDR2 ANQGSEA, per germline. V was shortened by 6 bases and J by 8 bases, with 10 bases between the two germline ends. CDR3 in DNA: TGCAGCGTCCGAGAGGGGGAAAAACTGTTTTTT. Translated, it gives CSVREGEKLFF.

This clonotype turned up a few times. The chain recombines TRBV6-6 with TRBJ2-1; TRBD1 might be the D (6 bases). CDR3 length: 17 amino acids. In germline, CDR1 is MNHNY, CDR2 SVGAGI (reference sequence). V lost 3 bases to trimming and J lost 5 bases, with 20 bases between them. The CDR3 reads CASSYPLGQPRDNEQFF. In DNA, the CDR3 is TGTGCCAGCAGTTATCCCCTGGGACAACCACGAGACAATGAGCAGTTCTTC.

This clonotype was observed a few times. The gene calls are TRBV27 and TRBJ1-5; TRBD1 might be the D (6 bases). V was shortened by 1 base and J by 4 bases, with 17 bases between the two germline ends. The CDR3 loop spans 17 amino acids. The germline gives CDR1 MNHEY, CDR2 SMNVEV (reference sequence). CDR3 loop: CASSLWSGGQENQPQHF. Here the CDR3 DNA reads TGTGCCAGCAGTTTATGGTCTGGGGGGCAGGAGAATCAGCCCCAGCATTTT.

This clonotype was seen a few times. V usage is TRBV6-2 or TRBV6-3 and J usage is TRBJ2-7; D is possibly TRBD2 (6 bases). There are 10 residues in the CDR3. Germline CDR1 is MNHEY and CDR2 is SVGEGT. V was clipped by 8 bases and J by 6 bases, with 8 bases between them. CDR3 protein: CASGEVEQYF. Here the CDR3 DNA reads TGTGCCAGCGGGGAGGTCGAGCAGTACTTC.

V usage is TRBV4-2 and J usage is TRBJ1-2, with TRBD1 as a possible D gene (6 bases). Deletions cut 0 bases from V and 7 bases from J, with 15 bases between. The CDR3 totals 15 residues. CDR1 LGHNA and CDR2 YNFKEQ come from the germline V gene. CDR3 nucleotides: TGTGCCAGCAGCCAAGAAGGGGGGGCTTCGGGTGGCTACACCTTC. This codes for CASSQEGGASGGYTF.

The chain has TRBV7-6 and TRBJ2-7; TRBD1 matches 9 bases. The CDR3 spans 17 residues. The V and J ends lost 0 bases and 2 bases, in that order; junction bases with no gene match: 8. Germline V lookup: CDR1 SGHVS, CDR2 FNYEAQ. DNA of the CDR3: TGTGCCAGCAGCTTAGCGACAGGGGGTGGGTTGGCCTACGAGCAGTACTTC. Amino acid sequence: CASSLATGGGLAYEQYF.

The chain employs TRBV7-3 and TRBJ2-1, with D possibly matching TRBD1 (7 bases). There are 14 residues in the CDR3. V shed 1 base and J shed 11 bases, with 15 bases lying between them. CDR1 is SGHTA, CDR2 FQGTGA, per germline. CDR3 loop: CASSLMEEGAKQFF. As DNA, the CDR3 is TGTGCCAGCAGCTTAATGGAGGAGGGGGCTAAGCAGTTCTTC. Looking up the rest from reference TRBV7-3 and TRBJ2-1 gives the full variable domain: GAGVSQTPSNKVTEKGKYVELRCDPISGHTALYWYRQSLGQGPEFLIYFQGTGAADDSGLPNDRFFAVRPEGSVSTLKIQRTERGDSAVYLCASSLMEEGAKQFFGPGTRLTVL.

In its sample, this clonotype was seen a few times. CDR3 nucleotides: TGTGCCTTCCAGGAGGAGGGTAATTCACCCCTCCACTTT. It is translated as CAFQEEGNSPLHF. The V and J genes are TRBV28 and TRBJ1-6, with no clear D. V was pared by 11 bases and J by 6 bases, with 14 bases between. The CDR3 spans 13 residues. CDR1 is MDHEN and CDR2 is SYDVKM in the germline V gene.

The gene calls are TRBV6-2 or TRBV6-3 and TRBJ1-2; D remains ambiguous. The V and J ends lost 8 bases and 4 bases respectively, with 17 bases between them. The CDR3 has 14 residues. Germline V CDR1 and CDR2: MNHEY, SVGEGT. CDR3 sequence: CASGATGVTYGYTF. The CDR3, as DNA: TGTGCCAGCGGCGCCACCGGGGTAACCTATGGCTACACCTTC.

This clonotype was observed a handful of times. The CDR3 DNA sequence: TGTGCCAGCAGCCGGGACAGGGGGCCCCACGAGCAGTACTTC. Amino acid sequence: CASSRDRGPHEQYF. J is TRBJ2-7 and V is TRBV11-2; 12 bases match TRBD1. The V gene's germline CDR1 is SGHAT and CDR2 FQNNGV. V was clipped by 5 bases and J by 5 bases; unmatched bases: 4. The CDR3 loop spans 14 amino acids.

The rearrangement links TRBV9 to TRBJ1-2, with 7 positions matching TRBD1. Trimming cost V 0 bases and J 7 bases; bases outside gene matches: 9. Germline loops: CDR1 SGDLS, CDR2 YYNGEE. This CDR3 spans 15 amino acids. CDR3 loop: CASSVDSRGEGGYTF. CDR3 nucleotide sequence: TGTGCCAGCAGCGTAGATAGCAGGGGGGAAGGTGGCTACACCTTC.